This is a list of T cell receptor beta chains from one sample in a study of T cells in Graves' hyperthyroidism and ophthalmopathy. TCRdb reprocessed the multiplex PCR reads via MiXCR and lists one record per CDR3 protein. The repertoire holds 500,000 to 800,000 distinct CDR3 sequences, roughly 15% seen once, with under 15% in the top ten. Sequenced input: blood. The receptors shown here come from a woman in her 50s with Graves' ophthalmopathy. CDR3s include the opening cysteine and the closing phenylalanine or tryptophan. Each record gives: D gene, clone size, J gene, V gene, CDR3 length, CDR3 protein, CDR3 DNA. A D gene is named only where the DNA matches it firmly. A row's size may be missing; if present it is once, few, many or a size class.

d_call: -
clone_size: -
j_call: TRBJ1-3
v_call: TRBV20-1
cdr3_length: 12
cdr3_aa: CSARPTLAGGYF
cdr3_nt: TGCAGTGCTAGACCGACTCTAGCGGGAGGATATTTT

d_call: TRBD2
clone_size: many
j_call: TRBJ2-5
v_call: TRBV7-2
cdr3_length: 15
cdr3_aa: CASSLLAGDSETQYF
cdr3_nt: TGTGCCAGCAGCCTACTAGCGGGAGATTCGGAGACCCAGTACTTC

d_call: -
clone_size: -
j_call: TRBJ1-3
v_call: TRBV3-1
cdr3_length: 17
cdr3_aa: CASSPVKRDGSGNTIYF
cdr3_nt: TGTGCCAGCAGCCCGGTCAAACGGGACGGCTCTGGAAACACCATATATTTT

d_call: TRBD2
clone_size: many
j_call: TRBJ2-1
v_call: TRBV11-2
cdr3_length: 17
cdr3_aa: CASSLDLLAGDYNEQFF
cdr3_nt: TGTGCCAGCAGCTTAGATCTACTAGCGGGTGATTACAATGAGCAGTTCTTC

d_call: -
clone_size: many
j_call: TRBJ1-1
v_call: TRBV29-1
cdr3_length: 13
cdr3_aa: CSVSELPNTEAFF
cdr3_nt: TGCAGCGTATCCGAGCTGCCGAACACTGAAGCTTTCTTT

d_call: -
clone_size: few
j_call: TRBJ2-3
v_call: TRBV10-3
cdr3_length: 18
cdr3_aa: CATLEIPGRQTSTDTQYF
cdr3_nt: TGTGCCACCTTAGAAATCCCGGGACGGCAAACTAGCACAGATACGCAGTATTTT

d_call: -
clone_size: -
j_call: TRBJ2-3
v_call: TRBV7-8
cdr3_length: 14
cdr3_aa: CASSEDSGGDTQYF
cdr3_nt: TGTGCCAGCAGCGAGGACAGCGGAGGAGATACGCAGTATTTT

d_call: TRBD2
clone_size: many
j_call: TRBJ2-7
v_call: TRBV7-3
cdr3_length: 15
cdr3_aa: CASSPRTSGRGEQYF
cdr3_nt: TGTGCCAGCAGCCCCCGGACTAGCGGGAGGGGTGAGCAGTACTTC

d_call: -
clone_size: few
j_call: TRBJ2-1
v_call: TRBV10-3
cdr3_length: 15
cdr3_aa: CAISESMFREDEQFF
cdr3_nt: TGTGCCATCAGTGAGTCAATGTTCAGGGAAGATGAGCAGTTCTTC

d_call: TRBD2
clone_size: many
j_call: TRBJ2-5
v_call: TRBV20-1
cdr3_length: 16
cdr3_aa: CSAGSLASGAQETQYF
cdr3_nt: TGCAGTGCCGGCTCCCTGGCTAGCGGAGCGCAAGAGACCCAGTACTTC

d_call: TRBD2
clone_size: -
j_call: TRBJ2-5
v_call: TRBV7-2
cdr3_length: 13
cdr3_aa: CASRSGSLETQYF
cdr3_nt: TGTGCCAGCAGGAGCGGGAGTCTTGAGACCCAGTACTTC

d_call: TRBD1
clone_size: few
j_call: TRBJ1-1
v_call: TRBV20-1
cdr3_length: 11
cdr3_aa: CSAGGQSEAFF
cdr3_nt: TGCAGTGCAGGGGGACAGTCTGAAGCTTTCTTT

d_call: TRBD1
clone_size: few
j_call: TRBJ2-7
v_call: TRBV12-3/TRBV12-4
cdr3_length: 14
cdr3_aa: CASSFTGVGYEQYF
cdr3_nt: TGTGCCAGCAGTTTTACAGGGGTGGGTTACGAGCAGTACTTC

d_call: -
clone_size: few
j_call: TRBJ2-7
v_call: TRBV5-1
cdr3_length: 14
cdr3_aa: CASSLLPNSYEQYF
cdr3_nt: TGCGCCAGCAGCTTATTGCCCAACTCCTACGAGCAGTACTTC

d_call: TRBD1
clone_size: many
j_call: TRBJ1-4
v_call: TRBV20-1
cdr3_length: 15
cdr3_aa: CSARQGQAGDEKLFF
cdr3_nt: TGCAGTGCTAGACAGGGACAGGCTGGCGATGAAAAACTGTTTTTT

d_call: -
clone_size: few
j_call: TRBJ1-6
v_call: TRBV27
cdr3_length: 17
cdr3_aa: CASSFSLLGQINSPLHF
cdr3_nt: TGTGCCAGCAGTTTCTCCCTTTTAGGACAGATTAATTCACCCCTCCACTTT

d_call: -
clone_size: many
j_call: TRBJ2-7
v_call: TRBV7-9
cdr3_length: 12
cdr3_aa: CASSPPTGEQYF
cdr3_nt: TGTGCCAGCAGCCCCCCAACGGGCGAGCAGTACTTC

d_call: -
clone_size: many
j_call: TRBJ2-4
v_call: TRBV12-3/TRBV12-4
cdr3_length: 13
cdr3_aa: CASRDRAKNIQYF
cdr3_nt: TGTGCCAGCAGGGACAGAGCCAAAAACATTCAGTACTTC

d_call: -
clone_size: many
j_call: TRBJ2-7
v_call: TRBV18
cdr3_length: 13
cdr3_aa: CASSLQEVEEQYF
cdr3_nt: TGTGCCAGCTCACTACAGGAGGTTGAGGAGCAGTACTTC

d_call: TRBD2
clone_size: many
j_call: TRBJ2-1
v_call: TRBV3-1
cdr3_length: 17
cdr3_aa: CASKTKSGRAGRSEQFF
cdr3_nt: TGTGCCAGCAAAACTAAAAGCGGGAGGGCCGGGAGGAGTGAGCAGTTCTTC

d_call: TRBD1
clone_size: -
j_call: TRBJ2-1
v_call: TRBV7-8
cdr3_length: 15
cdr3_aa: CASRPPGQVHNEQFF
cdr3_nt: TGTGCCAGCAGGCCGCCGGGACAGGTGCACAATGAGCAGTTCTTC

d_call: TRBD2
clone_size: -
j_call: TRBJ2-3
v_call: TRBV5-1
cdr3_length: 17
cdr3_aa: CASSLPGTSGPGDTQYF
cdr3_nt: TGCGCCAGCAGCTTGCCCGGGACTAGCGGGCCCGGAGATACGCAGTATTTT

d_call: TRBD1
clone_size: many
j_call: TRBJ2-5
v_call: TRBV18
cdr3_length: 15
cdr3_aa: CASSPLWTGEETQYF
cdr3_nt: TGTGCCAGCTCACCGCTTTGGACAGGGGAGGAGACCCAGTACTTC

d_call: -
clone_size: many
j_call: TRBJ1-1
v_call: TRBV18
cdr3_length: 11
cdr3_aa: CASSPGVEAFF
cdr3_nt: TGTGCCAGCTCACCCGGCGTCGAAGCTTTCTTT

d_call: TRBD2
clone_size: -
j_call: TRBJ2-1
v_call: TRBV10-3
cdr3_length: 14
cdr3_aa: CAIGTSGRKDEQFF
cdr3_nt: TGTGCCATAGGGACTAGCGGGAGAAAGGATGAGCAGTTCTTC

d_call: TRBD1
clone_size: many
j_call: TRBJ2-3
v_call: TRBV6-1
cdr3_length: 15
cdr3_aa: CASSEFRTGADTQYF
cdr3_nt: TGTGCCAGCAGTGAATTCCGGACAGGGGCCGATACGCAGTATTTT

d_call: TRBD1
clone_size: -
j_call: TRBJ2-7
v_call: TRBV3-1
cdr3_length: 14
cdr3_aa: CASSQTGTGDEQYF
cdr3_nt: TGTGCCAGCAGCCAAACCGGGACAGGTGACGAGCAGTACTTC

d_call: -
clone_size: many
j_call: TRBJ2-7
v_call: TRBV20-1
cdr3_length: 14
cdr3_aa: CSASPGTLNGKQYF
cdr3_nt: TGCAGTGCTAGCCCCGGAACCCTAAACGGGAAGCAGTACTTC

d_call: -
clone_size: many
j_call: TRBJ1-6
v_call: TRBV7-9
cdr3_length: 16
cdr3_aa: CASSPDGGKGDSPLHF
cdr3_nt: TGTGCCAGCAGCCCCGATGGGGGAAAGGGTGATTCACCCCTCCACTTT

d_call: TRBD1
clone_size: -
j_call: TRBJ2-5
v_call: TRBV29-1
cdr3_length: 12
cdr3_aa: CSVDQAGGAGYF
cdr3_nt: TGCAGCGTCGATCAAGCAGGGGGCGCTGGGTACTTC

d_call: TRBD2
clone_size: many
j_call: TRBJ2-5
v_call: TRBV28
cdr3_length: 14
cdr3_aa: CASLLAGIQETQYF
cdr3_nt: TGTGCCAGCTTACTAGCGGGGATTCAAGAGACCCAGTACTTC

d_call: -
clone_size: many
j_call: TRBJ2-3
v_call: TRBV7-2
cdr3_length: 16
cdr3_aa: CASSLGAHGVTDTQYF
cdr3_nt: TGTGCCAGCAGCTTAGGGGCCCATGGGGTGACAGATACGCAGTATTTT

d_call: TRBD2
clone_size: many
j_call: TRBJ2-5
v_call: TRBV11-2
cdr3_length: 16
cdr3_aa: CASRSPSGRQVGTQYF
cdr3_nt: TGTGCCAGCAGGTCCCCTAGCGGGAGGCAGGTGGGGACCCAGTACTTC

d_call: -
clone_size: many
j_call: TRBJ2-7
v_call: TRBV7-8
cdr3_length: 15
cdr3_aa: CASSQTRMSSYEQYF
cdr3_nt: TGTGCCAGCAGCCAGACTCGGATGAGCTCCTACGAGCAGTACTTC

d_call: TRBD2
clone_size: many
j_call: TRBJ2-2
v_call: TRBV5-1
cdr3_length: 15
cdr3_aa: CASSGLARNTGELFF
cdr3_nt: TGCGCCAGCAGCGGACTAGCGCGGAACACCGGGGAGCTGTTTTTT

d_call: TRBD2
clone_size: many
j_call: TRBJ2-5
v_call: TRBV7-2
cdr3_length: 16
cdr3_aa: CASSLGGLAGEETQYF
cdr3_nt: TGTGCCAGCAGCTTAGGGGGACTAGCGGGAGAAGAGACCCAGTACTTC

d_call: -
clone_size: few
j_call: TRBJ1-1
v_call: TRBV25-1
cdr3_length: 18
cdr3_aa: CASSEYKGDGGAGTEAFF
cdr3_nt: TGTGCCAGCAGTGAATATAAGGGTGATGGGGGCGCAGGGACTGAAGCTTTCTTT

d_call: TRBD1
clone_size: -
j_call: TRBJ2-7
v_call: TRBV19
cdr3_length: 14
cdr3_aa: CASSRTGGRNEQYF
cdr3_nt: TGTGCCAGTAGTAGGACAGGGGGGAGGAACGAGCAGTACTTC

d_call: -
clone_size: many
j_call: TRBJ2-3
v_call: TRBV2
cdr3_length: 16
cdr3_aa: CASSEARGSFTDTQYF
cdr3_nt: TGTGCCAGCAGTGAAGCACGGGGATCCTTCACAGATACGCAGTATTTT

d_call: -
clone_size: few
j_call: TRBJ1-2
v_call: TRBV15
cdr3_length: 15
cdr3_aa: CATSRAPGPSGGYTF
cdr3_nt: TGTGCCACCAGCAGAGCACCGGGCCCATCGGGTGGCTACACCTTC

d_call: -
clone_size: many
j_call: TRBJ2-7
v_call: TRBV7-8
cdr3_length: 16
cdr3_aa: CASSSFQRPPFYEQYF
cdr3_nt: TGTGCCAGCAGCTCATTCCAACGACCTCCCTTTTACGAGCAGTACTTC